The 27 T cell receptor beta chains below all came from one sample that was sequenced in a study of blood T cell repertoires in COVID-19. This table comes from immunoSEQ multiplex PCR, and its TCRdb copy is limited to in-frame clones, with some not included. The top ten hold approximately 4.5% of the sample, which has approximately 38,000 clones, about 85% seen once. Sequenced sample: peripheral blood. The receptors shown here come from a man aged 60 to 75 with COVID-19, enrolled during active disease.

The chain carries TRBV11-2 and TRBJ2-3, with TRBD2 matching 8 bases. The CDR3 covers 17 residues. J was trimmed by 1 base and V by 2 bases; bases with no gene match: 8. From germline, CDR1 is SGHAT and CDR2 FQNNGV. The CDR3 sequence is CASSLNRWREGTDTQYF. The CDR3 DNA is TGTGCCAGCAGCTTAAACCGTTGGCGGGAGGGCACAGATACGCAGTATTTT.

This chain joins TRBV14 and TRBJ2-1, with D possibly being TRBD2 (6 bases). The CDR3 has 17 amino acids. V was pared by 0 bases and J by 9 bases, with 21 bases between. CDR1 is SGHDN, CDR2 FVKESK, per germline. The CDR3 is CASSQEGVLAPHPEQFF. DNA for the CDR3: TGTGCCAGCAGCCAAGAAGGGGTCCTAGCGCCCCACCCTGAGCAGTTCTTC.

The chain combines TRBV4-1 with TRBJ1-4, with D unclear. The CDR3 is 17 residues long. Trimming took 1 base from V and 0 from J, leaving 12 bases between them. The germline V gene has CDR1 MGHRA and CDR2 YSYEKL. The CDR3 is CASSQGVSASTNEKLFF. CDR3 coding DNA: TGCGCCAGCAGCCAAGGAGTCAGCGCCTCAACTAATGAAAAACTGTTTTTT.

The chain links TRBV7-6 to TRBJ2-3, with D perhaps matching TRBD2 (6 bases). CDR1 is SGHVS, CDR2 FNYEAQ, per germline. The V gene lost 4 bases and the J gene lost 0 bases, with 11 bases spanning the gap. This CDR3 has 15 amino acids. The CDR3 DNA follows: TGTGCCAGCAGCTCCTTAGCGGTGAGCACAGATACGCAGTATTTT. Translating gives CASSSLAVSTDTQYF.

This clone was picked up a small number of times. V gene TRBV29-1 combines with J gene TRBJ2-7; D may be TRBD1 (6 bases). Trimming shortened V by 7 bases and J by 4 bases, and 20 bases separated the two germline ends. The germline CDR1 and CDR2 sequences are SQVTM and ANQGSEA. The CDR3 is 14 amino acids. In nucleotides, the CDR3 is TGCAGCGCCTTTCAGGGGACAAGTTCGTACGAGCAGTACTTC. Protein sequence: CSAFQGTSSYEQYF.

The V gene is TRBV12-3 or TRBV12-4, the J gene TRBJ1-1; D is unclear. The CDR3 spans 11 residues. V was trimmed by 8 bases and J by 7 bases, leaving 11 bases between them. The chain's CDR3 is CASQLRGEAFF. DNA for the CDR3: TGTGCCAGCCAGTTGCGGGGTGAAGCTTTCTTT.

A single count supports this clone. DNA for the CDR3: TGTGCCAGCAGTGACCCGACAGTCCACTATGGCTACACCTTC. Encoded protein: CASSDPTVHYGYTF. This chain links TRBV6-2 or TRBV6-3 with TRBJ1-2; TRBD1 might be the D (5 bases). From germline, CDR1 is MNHEY and CDR2 SVGEGT. V was pared by 5 bases and J by 3 bases, with 13 bases between. The CDR3 has 14 amino acids.

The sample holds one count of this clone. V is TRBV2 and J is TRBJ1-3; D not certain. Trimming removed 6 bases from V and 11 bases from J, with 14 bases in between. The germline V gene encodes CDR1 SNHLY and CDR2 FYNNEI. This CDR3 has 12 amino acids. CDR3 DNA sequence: TGTGCCAGCAGAGGAGGTTGGGGTCCCATATATTTT. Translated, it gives CASRGGWGPIYF.

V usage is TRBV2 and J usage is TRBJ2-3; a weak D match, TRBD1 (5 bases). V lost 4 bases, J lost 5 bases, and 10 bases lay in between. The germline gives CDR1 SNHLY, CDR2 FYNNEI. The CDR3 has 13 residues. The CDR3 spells CASSADSVDTQYF. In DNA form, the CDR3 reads TGTGCCAGCAGTGCTGACAGTGTAGATACGCAGTATTTT.

The DNA for the CDR3 is TGCAGTGCCAGTGTGGTCAGGACAACTAACTATGGCTACACCTTC. It yields the protein CSASVVRTTNYGYTF. The chain employs TRBV20-1 and TRBJ1-2; D is possibly TRBD1 (5 bases). The CDR3 sequence is 15 residues long. Deletions cut 6 bases from V and 0 bases from J, with 17 bases between. The V gene's germline CDR1 is DFQATT and CDR2 SNEGSKA (reference sequence).

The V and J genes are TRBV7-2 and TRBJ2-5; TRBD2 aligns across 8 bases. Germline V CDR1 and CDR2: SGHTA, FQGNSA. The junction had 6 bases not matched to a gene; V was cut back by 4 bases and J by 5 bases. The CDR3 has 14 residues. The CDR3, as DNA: TGTGCCAGCAGCTCGGGACTAGTGGGGGAGACCCAGTACTTC. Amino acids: CASSSGLVGETQYF. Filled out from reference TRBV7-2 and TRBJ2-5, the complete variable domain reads GAGVSQSPSNKVTEKGKDVELRCDPISGHTALYWYRQSLGQGLEFLIYFQGNSAPDKSGLPSDRFSAERTGGSVSTLTIQRTQQEDSAVYLCASSSGLVGETQYFGPGTRLLVL.

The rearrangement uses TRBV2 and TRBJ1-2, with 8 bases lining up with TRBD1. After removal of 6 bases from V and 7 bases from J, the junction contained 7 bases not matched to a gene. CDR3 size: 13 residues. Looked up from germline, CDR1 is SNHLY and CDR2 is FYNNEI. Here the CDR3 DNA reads TGTGCCAGCAGCACCCAGGGGGCGCTTGGCTACACCTTC. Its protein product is CASSTQGALGYTF.

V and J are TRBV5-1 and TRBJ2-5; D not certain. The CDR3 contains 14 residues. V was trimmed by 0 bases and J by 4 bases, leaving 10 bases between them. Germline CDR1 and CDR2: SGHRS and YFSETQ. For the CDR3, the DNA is TGCGCCAGCAGCTTGGCCAGCGTCAGAGAGACCCAGTACTTC. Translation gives CASSLASVRETQYF.

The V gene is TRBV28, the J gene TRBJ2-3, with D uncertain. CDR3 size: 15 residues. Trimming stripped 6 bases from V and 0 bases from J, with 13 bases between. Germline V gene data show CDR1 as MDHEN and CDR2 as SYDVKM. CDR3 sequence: CASRYQASSTDTQYF. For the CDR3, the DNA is TGTGCCAGCAGATATCAGGCCTCTAGCACAGATACGCAGTATTTT.

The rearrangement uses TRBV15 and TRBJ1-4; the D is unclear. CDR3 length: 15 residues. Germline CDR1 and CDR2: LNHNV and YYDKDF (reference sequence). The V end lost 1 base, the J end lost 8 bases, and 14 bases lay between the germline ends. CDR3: CATSRAPRTGEKLFF. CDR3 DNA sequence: TGTGCCACCAGCAGAGCCCCCCGGACGGGGGAAAAACTGTTTTTT.

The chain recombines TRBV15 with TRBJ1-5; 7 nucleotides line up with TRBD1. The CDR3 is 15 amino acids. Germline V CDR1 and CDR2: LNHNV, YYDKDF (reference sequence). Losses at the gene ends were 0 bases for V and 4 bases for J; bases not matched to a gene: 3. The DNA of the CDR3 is TGTGCCACCAGCAGAGACCTGGGACAGAATCAGCCCCAGCATTTT. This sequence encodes CATSRDLGQNQPQHF.

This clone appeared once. CDR3 in amino acids: CASSKSSNTGELFF. The CDR3 coding sequence is TGTGCCAGTAGTAAGAGCTCGAACACCGGGGAGCTGTTTTTT. The chain links TRBV19 to TRBJ2-2; D is unclear. The CDR3 sequence is 14 residues long. Germline CDR1 and CDR2: LNHDA and SQIVND (reference sequence). V was clipped by 4 bases and J by 0 bases, with 6 bases between them.

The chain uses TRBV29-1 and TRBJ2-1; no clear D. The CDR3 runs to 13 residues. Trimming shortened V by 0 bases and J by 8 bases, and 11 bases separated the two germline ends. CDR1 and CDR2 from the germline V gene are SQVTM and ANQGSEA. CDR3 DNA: TGCAGCGTTGAAGATGGGCCGACGGATGAGCAGTTCTTC. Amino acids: CSVEDGPTDEQFF.

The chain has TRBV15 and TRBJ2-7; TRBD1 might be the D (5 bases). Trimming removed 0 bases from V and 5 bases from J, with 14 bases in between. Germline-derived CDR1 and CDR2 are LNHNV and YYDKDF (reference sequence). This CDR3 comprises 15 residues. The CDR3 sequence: CATSRDQGKGNEQYF. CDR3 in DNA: TGTGCCACCAGCAGAGATCAGGGTAAGGGAAACGAGCAGTACTTC. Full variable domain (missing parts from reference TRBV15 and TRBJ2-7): DAMVIQNPRYQVTQFGKPVTLSCSQTLNHNVMYWYQQKSSQAPKLLFHYYDKDFNNEADTPDNFQSRRPNTSFCFLDIRSPGLGDTAMYLCATSRDQGKGNEQYFGPGTRLTVT.

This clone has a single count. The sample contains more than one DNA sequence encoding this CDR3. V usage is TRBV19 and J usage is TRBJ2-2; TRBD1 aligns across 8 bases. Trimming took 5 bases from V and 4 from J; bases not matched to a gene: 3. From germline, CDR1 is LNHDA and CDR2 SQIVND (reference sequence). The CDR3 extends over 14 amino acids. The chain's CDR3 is CASSLTGATGELFF. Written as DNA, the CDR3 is TGTGCCAGTAGTCTGACAGGGGCCACCGGGGAGCTGTTTTTT.

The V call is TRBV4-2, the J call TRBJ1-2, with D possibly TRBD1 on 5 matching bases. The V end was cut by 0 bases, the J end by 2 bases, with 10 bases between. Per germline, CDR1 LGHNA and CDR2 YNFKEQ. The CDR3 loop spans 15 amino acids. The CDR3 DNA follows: TGTGCCAGCAGCCAAGAGGGGGGGACGAACTATGGCTACACCTTC. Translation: CASSQEGGTNYGYTF.

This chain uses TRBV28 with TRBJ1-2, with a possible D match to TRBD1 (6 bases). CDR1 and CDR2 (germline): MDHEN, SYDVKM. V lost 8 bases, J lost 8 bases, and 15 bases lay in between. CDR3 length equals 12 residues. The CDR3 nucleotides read TGTGCCAGCCAACAGGGAGCTAGGGGCTACACCTTC. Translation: CASQQGARGYTF.

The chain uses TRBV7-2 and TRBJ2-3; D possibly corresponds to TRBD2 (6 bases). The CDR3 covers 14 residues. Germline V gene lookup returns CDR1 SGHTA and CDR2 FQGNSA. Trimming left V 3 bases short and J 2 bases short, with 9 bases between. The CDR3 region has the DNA TGTGCCAGCAGCTTGCGGGGTCTCACAGATACGCAGTATTTT. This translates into CASSLRGLTDTQYF. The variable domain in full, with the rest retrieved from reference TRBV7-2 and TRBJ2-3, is GAGVSQSPSNKVTEKGKDVELRCDPISGHTALYWYRQSLGQGLEFLIYFQGNSAPDKSGLPSDRFSAERTGGSVSTLTIQRTQQEDSAVYLCASSLRGLTDTQYFGPGTRLTVL.

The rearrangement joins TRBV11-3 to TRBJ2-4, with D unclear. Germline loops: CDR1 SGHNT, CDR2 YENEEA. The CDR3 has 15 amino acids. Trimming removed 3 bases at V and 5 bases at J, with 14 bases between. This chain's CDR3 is CASSFFAARENIQYF. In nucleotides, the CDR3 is TGTGCCAGCAGCTTCTTCGCCGCTCGGGAAAACATTCAGTACTTC.

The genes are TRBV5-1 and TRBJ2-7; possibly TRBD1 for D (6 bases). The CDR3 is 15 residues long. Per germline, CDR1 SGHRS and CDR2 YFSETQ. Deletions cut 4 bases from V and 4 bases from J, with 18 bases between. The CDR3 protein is CASSRVPGTQYEQYF. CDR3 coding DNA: TGCGCCAGCAGCAGAGTGCCCGGGACACAGTACGAGCAGTACTTC.

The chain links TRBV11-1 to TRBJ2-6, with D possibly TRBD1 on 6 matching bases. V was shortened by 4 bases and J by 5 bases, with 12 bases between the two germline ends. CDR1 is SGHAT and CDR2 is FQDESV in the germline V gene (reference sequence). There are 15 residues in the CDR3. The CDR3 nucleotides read TGTGCCAGCAGCTCTAACAGGGCCAGGGCCAACGTCCTGACTTTC. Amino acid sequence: CASSSNRARANVLTF.

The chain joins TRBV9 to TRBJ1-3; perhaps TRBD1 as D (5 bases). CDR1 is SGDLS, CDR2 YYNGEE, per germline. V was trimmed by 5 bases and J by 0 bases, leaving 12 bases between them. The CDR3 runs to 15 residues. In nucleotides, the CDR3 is TGTGCCAGCAGTGTGGGGGGGTTCTCTGGAAACACCATATATTTT. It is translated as CASSVGGFSGNTIYF. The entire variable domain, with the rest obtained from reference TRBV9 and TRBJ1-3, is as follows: DSGVTQTPKHLITATGQRVTLRCSPRSGDLSVYWYQQSLDQGLQFLIQYYNGEERAKGNILERFSAQQFPDLHSELNLSSLELGDSALYFCASSVGGFSGNTIYFGEGSWLTVV.